This T cell receptor beta chain is drawn from a study of T cell repertoires in cytomegalovirus infection. Whole-study context: From public TCR beta signatures came an indication of both CMV infection and matching HLA type. Broader study findings: CMV-specific HLA-C-restricted TCR beta clonotypes dominated the ex vivo response. Summed frequency of public TCR beta families distinguished CMV carriers with the relevant HLA.

Germline CDR1 MNHEY, CDR2 SMNVEV (reference sequence). This CDR3 is built from 14 residues. Trimming cost V 6 bases and J 2 bases, with 11 bases left between them. TCRdb redid the calling of the reads with MiXCR, one entry per CDR3 protein. The profile shows around 740,000 distinct CDR3 sequences, roughly 35% of them singletons. This clonotype was detected only a few times. The antigen remains unidentified. The gene calls are TRBV27 and TRBJ2-1; no clear D gene. Material for sequencing was PBMCs. This sequence originates from a human donor in good health (CMV status not recorded). Some clones in this sample may be carry-over from other donors' samples. The CDR3 DNA reads TGTGCCAGCAGCCGGAAGGGCCCCTACAATGAGCAGTTCTTC. This sequence encodes CASSRKGPYNEQFF.